This record looks at one T cell receptor (beta chain) sequence and its context. Other DNA sequences of this sample code for an identical CDR3. CDR1 SQVTM and CDR2 ANQGSEA come from the germline V gene. CDR3 size: 12 residues. The trim removed 4 bases at V and 3 bases at J, leaving 2 bases unmatched. The repertoire was sequenced with immunoSEQ multiplex PCR; TCRdb's copy has only in-frame clones and lacks some. The sample holds about 2 million clones, about 95% seen once. Positively selected for CCR7, the CD45RO-negative cells used as naive CD8 cells excluded terminally differentiated effector memory CD45RA+ cells. The record originates from a study of shared clonotypes between healthy human individuals.

The sample taken for sequencing was naive CD8+ T cells sorted from blood. The chain couples TRBV29-1 to TRBJ1-2; 7 bases align to TRBD1. This clonotype was obtained from a man aged 18 to 29 in good health. The CDR3 region has the DNA TGCAGCGTTGTGGGGACAGACTATGGCTACACCTTC. It yields the protein CSVVGTDYGYTF.